This record looks at one T cell receptor beta chain sequence and its context. What it binds is unknown. The data were obtained in a study of PD-1 blockade in classical Hodgkin lymphoma. Whole-study findings and limits: The diversity seen at baseline in complete responders resembled that of newly diagnosed patients.

Measured with immunoSEQ multiplex PCR; TCRdb has only the in-frame clones, and not every one. Of roughly 9,300 clones in the sample, 87% were seen once. The CDR3 spans 16 residues. Trimming cost V 2 bases and J 3 bases; bases outside gene matches: 6. The germline gives CDR1 MNHEY, CDR2 SVGAGI. Time point given: cycle 4 day 1 (C4D1), after less than 7 weeks of nivolumab. Relapse after autologous stem cell transplantation occurred in every patient, and brentuximab vedotin exposure varied. The TCR sequence derives from a human donor with classical Hodgkin lymphoma. The source was peripheral blood mononuclear cells (PBMCs), collected before the fourth cycle of nivolumab. The gene calls are TRBV6-5 and TRBJ2-7, with 11 bases that match TRBD2. The DNA for the CDR3 is TGTGCCAGCAGTTACCGTGGACTAGCGGGTATCTACGAGCAGTACTTC. Encoded protein: CASSYRGLAGIYEQYF.